This is a list of T cell receptor beta chains from one sample in a study of T cells in Graves' hyperthyroidism and ophthalmopathy. TCRdb re-derived calls from the multiplex PCR reads in MiXCR, one entry per CDR3 protein. The repertoire holds about 560,000 distinct CDR3 sequences, with over 15% as singletons. The sequencing input was blood. The receptors were gathered from a woman under 30 with Graves' hyperthyroidism. Each CDR3 is given without its conserved first and last residue. Fields, in order: V gene, J gene, CDR3 protein.

>TRBV20-1|TRBJ2-1
SARPWGGLAGVYNEQF
>TRBV30|TRBJ2-7
AWSEALKGEQY
>TRBV3-1|TRBJ1-1
ASSQFGRRPEAF
>TRBV11-3|TRBJ2-3
ASSTGGPIDTQY
>TRBV5-1|TRBJ1-3
ASADRGPGNTIY
>TRBV6-2/TRBV6-3|TRBJ2-2
ASSDSQVRGTGELF
>TRBV19|TRBJ1-1
ASIKTGGWTEAF
>TRBV29-1|TRBJ2-7
SVRESLYEQY
>TRBV29-1|TRBJ2-3
SVDDSTDTQY
>TRBV10-3|TRBJ1-1
ATTISGEAF
>TRBV24-1|TRBJ2-1
ATSDLSGGDLNEQF
>TRBV19|TRBJ2-2
ASRGGGTGELF
>TRBV28|TRBJ1-2
ASRPGRINYGYT
>TRBV2|TRBJ1-1
AISPGTGGFEAF
>TRBV18|TRBJ1-4
ASSPPWTANEKLF
>TRBV28|TRBJ2-7
ASSFRWDFGTYEQY
>TRBV6-2/TRBV6-3|TRBJ1-2
ASTSREQGGYT
>TRBV5-1|TRBJ2-1
ASSLVGRARNEQF
>TRBV7-8|TRBJ1-1
ASSKVGTEAF
>TRBV12-3/TRBV12-4|TRBJ1-1
ASRTTGINTEAF
>TRBV5-1|TRBJ2-7
ASTLTGTGTYEQY
>TRBV4-3|TRBJ2-3
ASSQGLYSTDTQY
>TRBV27|TRBJ2-2
ASSLMPSGELF
>TRBV5-1|TRBJ1-1
ASSRRESDTEAF